The 10 T cell receptor beta chains below come from one sample, sequenced in a study of CXCR3-negative and CXCR3-positive naive CD8 T cells. The method, 5' RACE with UMI labels, was used to prepare the TRB cDNA libraries. TCRdb reprocessed the 5' RACE reads and keeps a single row for each CDR3 protein, giving no DNA. Its table records about 6,600 distinct CDR3 sequences. What was sequenced was naive CXCR3- CD8+ T cells from blood. The subset is: CD45RO-CCR7+CD27+CD95- naive CD8+ T cells lacking CXCR3 (TNR3-). The source is a human donor in good health. Some clones in this sample may be carry-over from other donors' samples.

By frequency, this clonotype registers medium-sized. V is TRBV29-1 and J is TRBJ1-2; as DNA is missing, the TRBD1 call by TCRdb cannot be tested. The CDR3 covers 12 residues. The germline V gene encodes CDR1 SQVTM and CDR2 ANQGSEA. The CDR3 loop is CSESSRDGGYTF.

V usage is TRBV28 and J usage is TRBJ2-7; TCRdb's D gene call, TRBD1, goes unchecked for lack of DNA. Germline V gene sequence: CDR1 MDHEN, CDR2 SYDVKM. CDR3 size: 14 residues. CDR3 sequence reads: CASSFGTGIYEQYF.

In terms of frequency, this clonotype is medium-sized. The V call is TRBV6-5, the J call TRBJ1-2. Germline V lookup: CDR1 MNHEY, CDR2 SVGAGI. The length of the CDR3 is 12 residues. The chain's CDR3 is CASSPGLYGYTF.

This clonotype is deemed medium-sized by its frequency. The rearrangement joins TRBV5-1 to TRBJ2-2. CDR3 size: 14 residues. The V gene's germline CDR1 is SGHRS and CDR2 YFSETQ. CDR3 in amino acids: CASSLDIYTGELFF.

The chain's CDR3 is CASSKGALAGVTDTQYF. V usage is TRBV4-1 and J usage is TRBJ2-3; without DNA, the TCRdb call of TRBD2 cannot be checked. This CDR3 is built from 17 residues. Germline CDR1 reads MGHRA; CDR2 reads YSYEKL.

Measured by frequency, this clonotype is medium-sized (0.01 to 0.1%). V is TRBV27 and J is TRBJ1-1. Germline lookup yields CDR1 MNHEY and CDR2 SMNVEV (reference sequence). This CDR3 is built from 15 residues. CDR3 region: CASSLGIGVGTEAFF.

This clonotype is deemed medium-sized (0.01 to 0.1%) by its frequency. The chain couples TRBV29-1 to TRBJ2-1; TCRdb's D call, TRBD2, is unchecked because there is no DNA. CDR1 and CDR2 from the germline V gene are SQVTM and ANQGSEA. CDR3 length equals 15 residues. The CDR3 here is CSAYPSGSSYNEQFF.

The chain uses TRBV20-1 and TRBJ2-3. CDR1 and CDR2 from the germline V gene are DFQATT and SNEGSKA (reference sequence). The CDR3 length is 12 residues. CDR3 amino acids: CSARPLDDTQYF.

This clonotype is identified as medium-sized from frequency. This sequence joins TRBV7-6 and TRBJ2-1. CDR1 and CDR2 (germline): SGHVS, FNYEAQ. The CDR3 runs to 13 residues. CDR3 region: CASSLTRSNEQFF.

The chain carries TRBV29-1 and TRBJ2-1. The CDR3 has 13 amino acids. Germline V gene data show CDR1 as SQVTM and CDR2 as ANQGSEA. The CDR3 region is CSVPTNAYNEQFF.